The clone carrying this T cell receptor beta chain was counted between two and nine times. TCRdb called the 5' RACE reads again in MiXCR, with one record for every CDR3 protein. The sample has hundreds of thousands of distinct CDR3 sequences; 5.5% to 7.5% are singletons. The data were obtained in a study of identical twins. Per germline, CDR1 MNHNS and CDR2 SASEGT. Unmatched junction bases numbered 5, after V lost 6 bases and J lost 9 bases. This CDR3 is built from 12 residues. The rearrangement joins TRBV6-1 to TRBJ2-4, with 7 bases that match TRBD2. The sequence came from a man between 18 and 29 years old in good health. The sample comprised naive T cells sorted from blood. CDR3: CASSPGGGIQYF. The CDR3 nucleotides are TGTGCCAGCAGCCCGGGAGGAGGCATTCAGTACTTC.